The 24 T cell receptor beta chains in this list originate from one sample, sequenced in a study of blood T cell repertoires in COVID-19. The assay was immunoSEQ multiplex PCR, and TCRdb's table has in-frame clones only and misses some. The profile shows some 85,000 clones, about 80% of them singletons. Sequencing input: peripheral blood. The receptors here all came from a human donor in a cohort sampled during active COVID-19.

V gene TRBV29-1 combines with J gene TRBJ1-1; tentatively, D is TRBD1 (5 bases). The CDR3 contains 13 residues. The germline CDR1 and CDR2 sequences are SQVTM and ANQGSEA. V gave up 6 bases and J gave up 4 bases, with 15 bases separating them. CDR3 in amino acids: CSVAGQGTTEAFF. DNA for the CDR3: TGCAGCGTGGCCGGGCAGGGTACCACTGAAGCTTTCTTT.

The rearrangement links TRBV28 to TRBJ1-6; D remains unclear. Trimming shortened V by 6 bases and J by 6 bases, and 12 bases separated the two germline ends. The CDR3 length is 14 residues. CDR1 and CDR2 (germline): MDHEN, SYDVKM. This CDR3 reads CASRQSRINSPLHF. Written as DNA, the CDR3 is TGTGCCAGCAGACAGTCTCGCATTAATTCACCCCTCCACTTT.

V usage is TRBV7-8 and J usage is TRBJ2-1; TRBD2 aligns across 12 bases. Unmatched junction bases numbered 11, after V lost 5 bases and J lost 12 bases. The CDR3 covers 15 residues. Germline V gene lookup returns CDR1 SGHVS and CDR2 FQNEAQ. As DNA, the CDR3 is TGTGCCAGCAGCCACGGTGGACTAGCGGGATGGGGGCAGTTCTTC. Its protein is CASSHGGLAGWGQFF.

The V gene is TRBV18, the J gene TRBJ1-1; tentatively, D is TRBD1 (6 bases). V was clipped by 2 bases and J by 7 bases, with 20 bases between them. Per germline, CDR1 KGHSH and CDR2 LQKENI. This CDR3 comprises 16 residues. The CDR3 sequence: CASSPSPTQGLGEAFF. The CDR3 coding sequence is TGTGCCAGCTCACCATCTCCGACTCAGGGGTTAGGTGAAGCTTTCTTT.

V and J are TRBV7-3 and TRBJ2-5; tentatively, D is TRBD1 (6 bases). Germline CDR1 is SGHTA and CDR2 is FQGTGA. The CDR3 sequence is 13 residues long. V lost 4 bases and J lost 3, with 9 bases in between. CDR3 nucleotides: TGTGCCAGCAGCTCGAGGGGGAAAGAGACCCAGTACTTC. This sequence encodes CASSSRGKETQYF.

The V and J genes are TRBV19 and TRBJ2-7, with TRBD1 identical over 8 bases. V gave up 6 bases and J gave up 7 bases; unmatched junction bases: 11. The CDR3 totals 14 residues. Germline V CDR1 and CDR2: LNHDA, SQIVND (reference sequence). CDR3 sequence reads: CASSPGQGAGEQYF. The CDR3 DNA is TGTGCCAGTAGCCCCGGACAGGGTGCGGGAGAGCAGTACTTC. The whole variable domain, filled in from reference TRBV19 and TRBJ2-7, reads DGGITQSPKYLFRKEGQNVTLSCEQNLNHDAMYWYRQDPGQGLRLIYYSQIVNDFQKGDIAEGYSVSREKKESFPLTVTSAQKNPTAFYLCASSPGQGAGEQYFGPGTRLTVT.

This chain joins TRBV7-2 and TRBJ2-7; a weak D match, TRBD1 (7 bases). There are 15 residues in the CDR3. Trimming took off 3 bases at V and 3 bases at J, with 15 bases between the two ends. Germline V CDR1 and CDR2: SGHTA, FQGNSA. The CDR3 nucleotides read TGTGCCAGCAGCTTTCAGCAGGGGGACTTCTACGAGCAGTACTTC. It is translated as CASSFQQGDFYEQYF.

This clone is a singleton in its sample. V and J are TRBV21-1 and TRBJ2-1; the table gives TRBD1 as D, unverified against the DNA. TRBV21-1 is a recognized pseudogene. There are 14 residues in the CDR3. CDR3: CASSKLGLYNEQFF. The CDR3, as DNA: TGTGCCAGCAGCAAACTGGGGCTCTACAATGAGCAGTTCTTC.

The table lists this clone with a count of one. The chain combines TRBV9 with TRBJ2-3; perhaps TRBD2 as D (5 bases). This CDR3 has 14 amino acids. The V and J ends lost 4 bases and 6 bases respectively, with 15 bases between them. Germline V gene lookup returns CDR1 SGDLS and CDR2 YYNGEE. CDR3 DNA: TGTGCCAGCAGCCCCCGGGGTCCCACGGATACGCAGTATTTT. Its translation: CASSPRGPTDTQYF.

The chain employs TRBV30 and TRBJ2-6, with a possible D match to TRBD1 (6 bases). The CDR3 is 15 amino acids. V was clipped by 6 bases and J by 1 base, with 13 bases between them. Germline CDR1 reads GTSNPN; CDR2 reads SVGIG (reference sequence). CDR3 DNA sequence: TGTGCCTGCCTCAGGGGCTCATCTGGGGCCAACGTCCTGACTTTC. It translates to CACLRGSSGANVLTF.

For this clone: Other DNA sequences in the sample encode the same CDR3. The genes are TRBV6-2 or TRBV6-3 and TRBJ2-7; a possible D gene is TRBD1 (6 bases). The germline V and J ends were trimmed by 5 bases and 3 bases, with 8 bases remaining between them. The germline V gene encodes CDR1 MNHEY and CDR2 SVGEGT. The CDR3 runs 12 residues. Here the CDR3 DNA reads TGTGCCAGCAGTAAACAGGGCTACGAGCAGTACTTC. It yields the protein CASSKQGYEQYF.

The chain carries TRBV11-2 and TRBJ2-5, with a weak D call TRBD1 (6 bases). The CDR3 loop spans 15 amino acids. Germline V lookup: CDR1 SGHAT, CDR2 FQNNGV. V lost 4 bases and J lost 2, with 14 bases in between. CDR3 residues: CASSSGQTRQETQYF. The CDR3 DNA reads as TGTGCCAGCAGCTCCGGACAGACTCGACAAGAGACCCAGTACTTC.

This clone was seen once. This CDR3 reads CASSLGQGGEKLFF. In nucleotides, the CDR3 is TGTGCCAGCAGCTTAGGGCAGGGGGGCGAAAAACTGTTTTTT. The gene calls are TRBV7-9 and TRBJ1-4; the match to TRBD1 covers 7 bases. This CDR3 region has 14 residues. Germline-derived CDR1 and CDR2 are SEHNR and FQNEAQ (reference sequence). The junction had 4 bases not matched to a gene; V was cut back by 1 base and J by 8 bases. The complete variable domain, with remaining parts taken from reference TRBV7-9 and TRBJ1-4, reads DTGVSQNPRHKITKRGQNVTFRCDPISEHNRLYWYRQTLGQGPEFLTYFQNEAQLEKSRLLSDRFSAERPKGSFSTLEIQRTEQGDSAMYLCASSLGQGGEKLFFGSGTQLSVL.

The chain combines TRBV28 with TRBJ2-4, with D unresolved. The germline CDR1 and CDR2 sequences are MDHEN and SYDVKM. Trimming took 5 bases from V and 9 from J, leaving 20 bases between them. The CDR3 consists of 15 residues. The CDR3 loop is CASSPPSIGIGIQYF. The DNA of the CDR3 is TGTGCCAGCAGTCCCCCTAGTATCGGTATTGGCATTCAGTACTTC.

J is TRBJ1-6 and V is TRBV19, with a weak D call TRBD1 (5 bases). Trimming removed 6 bases from V and 10 bases from J, with 22 bases in between. Germline assignment: CDR1 LNHDA and CDR2 SQIVND (reference sequence). The CDR3 is 16 residues long. The CDR3 reads CASSHGTGGPGSPLHF. In DNA, the CDR3 is TGTGCCAGTAGCCACGGGACGGGGGGACCGGGCTCACCCCTCCACTTT.

The chain links TRBV24-1 to TRBJ2-7; D might be TRBD2 (6 bases). The CDR3 runs to 14 residues. CDR1 and CDR2 from the germline V gene are KGHDR and SFDVKD. Deletions cut 5 bases from V and 2 bases from J, with 12 bases between. This chain's CDR3 is CATSASVYPYEQYF. CDR3 DNA sequence: TGTGCCACCAGTGCTAGCGTATATCCCTACGAGCAGTACTTC.

The chain employs TRBV6-2 or TRBV6-3 and TRBJ2-3, with 14 bases that match TRBD2. This CDR3 has 15 amino acids. V trimming: 6 bases; J trimming: 5 bases; junction bases outside the gene matches: 4. CDR1 is MNHEY and CDR2 is SVGEGT in the germline V gene. CDR3 sequence (DNA): TGTGCCAGCAGCTCGGGACTAGCGGGAGTAGATACGCAGTATTTT. Translated, it gives CASSSGLAGVDTQYF.

This clone was seen a handful of times. The V gene is TRBV2, the J gene TRBJ2-1; TRBD2 agrees at 7 bases. The J segment lost 2 bases and the V segment lost 2 bases, leaving 3 bases of the junction unmatched. CDR1 and CDR2 from the germline V gene are SNHLY and FYNNEI. This CDR3 is built from 15 residues. The CDR3 is CASSERLAAYNEQFF. CDR3 coding DNA: TGTGCCAGCAGTGAAAGGCTAGCGGCCTACAATGAGCAGTTCTTC.

The chain is built from TRBV6-2 or TRBV6-3 and TRBJ2-1, with TRBD2 matching over 9 bases. This CDR3 spans 17 amino acids. The ends lost 0 bases at V and 4 bases at J; junction bases unmatched: 7. Germline assignment: CDR1 MNHEY and CDR2 SVGEGT. The CDR3 DNA reads TGTGCCAGCAGTTACTCGTCCGCGGGAGGGGGATACAATGAGCAGTTCTTC. Translating it yields CASSYSSAGGGYNEQFF.

This clone has just a few counts. The CDR3 loop reads CASSRWREGNTEAFF. In DNA form, the CDR3 reads TGCGCCAGCAGCCGATGGCGGGAGGGGAACACTGAAGCTTTCTTT. V and J are TRBV4-1 and TRBJ1-1, with unresolved D. V was shortened by 4 bases and J by 1 base, with 13 bases between the two germline ends. The length of the CDR3 is 15 residues. The germline V gene encodes CDR1 MGHRA and CDR2 YSYEKL.

The chain combines TRBV3-1 (or the pseudogene TRBV3-2) with TRBJ2-3; TRBD2 is a possible D gene (5 bases). Trimming removed 3 bases from V and 1 base from J, with 11 bases in between. The CDR3 runs to 15 residues. Germline V gives CDR1 LGHDT, CDR2 YNNKEL (reference sequence). The CDR3 DNA sequence: TGTGCCAGCAGCCAGCCTAGCCCGGGCACAGATACGCAGTATTTT. Translating it yields CASSQPSPGTDTQYF.

The chain uses TRBV24-1 and TRBJ2-2; D perhaps matches TRBD1 (6 bases). Germline assignment: CDR1 KGHDR and CDR2 SFDVKD. The CDR3 is 16 residues long. The V end was cut by 1 base, the J end by 3 bases, with 11 bases between. Here the CDR3 DNA reads TGTGCCACCAGTGATTTTGGTGGGGGCCACACCGGGGAGCTGTTTTTT. Encoded protein: CATSDFGGGHTGELFF.

The CDR3 DNA reads as TGTGCCAGCGGGGGACACTCCTACGAGCAGTACTTC. It codes for CASGGHSYEQYF. The chain couples TRBV6-5 to TRBJ2-7, with D perhaps matching TRBD1 (6 bases). CDR1 and CDR2 (germline): MNHEY, SVGAGI. The germline V and J ends were trimmed by 8 bases and 0 bases, with 8 bases remaining between them. The CDR3 is 12 residues long.

The genes are TRBV7-9 and TRBJ2-3; 9 bases agree with TRBD1. The V and J ends lost 5 bases and 1 base, in that order; junction bases with no gene match: 7. The germline V gene encodes CDR1 SEHNR and CDR2 FQNEAQ (reference sequence). The CDR3 covers 16 residues. CDR3 amino acids: CASSRWTGVGTDTQYF. CDR3 DNA sequence: TGTGCCAGCAGCCGTTGGACAGGGGTGGGCACAGATACGCAGTATTTT.